The 15 T cell receptor beta chains below were found in one sample sequenced in a study of blood T cell repertoires in COVID-19. TCRdb's copy holds only in-frame clones and misses some; the assay was immunoSEQ multiplex PCR. The data hold 190,000 or so clones, with approximately 83% observed a single time. Sample: PBMCs or T cells enriched from blood (not recorded which). The receptors stem from a middle-aged man who had recovered from COVID-19.

The rearrangement links TRBV5-1 to TRBJ2-7; TRBD2 matches 11 bases. CDR1 is SGHRS, CDR2 YFSETQ, per germline. Trimming removed 4 bases from V and 4 bases from J; junction bases left unmatched: 16. CDR3 length: 18 residues. The CDR3 bases are TGCGCCAGCAGCCCGACACTAAGGCTGGGACTAGCGGCTTACGAGCAGTACTTC. Its translation: CASSPTLRLGLAAYEQYF.

This rearrangement joins TRBV5-1 to TRBJ1-6; 10 bases align to TRBD1. The CDR3 loop spans 16 amino acids. Germline loops: CDR1 SGHRS, CDR2 YFSETQ. The V segment lost 4 bases and the J segment 8 bases; nucleotides outside the gene matches: 9. CDR3 DNA: TGCGCCAGCAGCGGAAAGTCCGGGACAGGGGATTCACCCCTCCACTTT. Protein sequence: CASSGKSGTGDSPLHF.

This clone was detected a few times. The chain uses TRBV2 and TRBJ1-2, with 9 bases identical to TRBD1. The ends lost 9 bases at V and 1 base at J; junction bases unmatched: 3. The germline CDR1 and CDR2 sequences are SNHLY and FYNNEI. The CDR3 is 13 amino acids. The CDR3 loop is CARQGQGNYGYTF. In DNA form, the CDR3 reads TGTGCCAGACAGGGACAGGGTAACTATGGCTACACCTTC.

V gene TRBV11-3 combines with J gene TRBJ2-7; 10 bases align to TRBD1. The germline gives CDR1 SGHNT, CDR2 YENEEA. V lost 5 bases, J lost 5 bases, and 9 bases stayed unmatched. The length of the CDR3 is 15 residues. CDR3 in DNA: TGTGCCAGCAGCCCCCGGGACAGGGGTACCCACGAGCAGTACTTC. Encoded protein: CASSPRDRGTHEQYF.

This clone was counted between two and nine times. The V and J genes are TRBV19 and TRBJ2-3; D may be TRBD2 (7 bases). Germline V gene data show CDR1 as LNHDA and CDR2 as SQIVND (reference sequence). CDR3 size: 15 residues. The germline V and J ends were trimmed by 2 bases and 1 base, with 10 bases remaining between them. The CDR3 loop is CASSIWGGRTDTQYF. DNA for the CDR3: TGTGCCAGTAGTATATGGGGGGGGCGCACAGATACGCAGTATTTT.

The chain recombines TRBV28 with TRBJ2-7, with D perhaps matching TRBD1 (7 bases). Trimming pared 7 bases from V and 6 bases from J, leaving 19 bases between. The CDR3 totals 14 residues. The germline V gene encodes CDR1 MDHEN and CDR2 SYDVKM. The CDR3 protein is CASTEGGGYGEQYF. DNA of the CDR3: TGTGCCAGCACCGAAGGAGGGGGCTACGGCGAGCAGTACTTC. Supplemented by reference TRBV28 and TRBJ2-7, the full variable domain reads DVKVTQSSRYLVKRTGEKVFLECVQDMDHENMFWYRQDPGLGLRLIYFSYDVKMKEKGDIPEGYSVSREKKERFSLILESASTNQTSMYLCASTEGGGYGEQYFGPGTRLTVT.

The genes are TRBV11-3 and TRBJ2-2; D call uncertain. The V gene's germline CDR1 is SGHNT and CDR2 YENEEA. The V end lost 4 bases, the J end lost 8 bases, and 8 bases lay between the germline ends. This CDR3 has 12 residues. CDR3 region: CASSSRWGELFF. Written as DNA, the CDR3 is TGTGCCAGCAGCTCCCGGTGGGGGGAGCTGTTTTTT.

This clone was seen only once. The chain carries TRBV25-1 and TRBJ1-1; D uncertain. V lost 1 base and J 5 bases, leaving 17 bases between the germline ends. CDR3 length: 16 residues. The germline V gene has CDR1 MGHDK and CDR2 SYGVNS. The CDR3 protein is CASSEWGGGKRTEAFF. The CDR3 DNA sequence: TGTGCCAGCAGTGAATGGGGTGGAGGAAAGAGGACTGAAGCTTTCTTT.

The chain recombines TRBV3-1 (or the pseudogene TRBV3-2) with TRBJ1-3; 7 nucleotides align to TRBD1. V was pared by 1 base and J by 1 base, with 7 bases of the junction left unmatched. The CDR3 is made up of 17 amino acids. Germline V gene data show CDR1 as LGHDT and CDR2 as YNNKEL (reference sequence). CDR3 loop: CASSQGGTAVSGNTIYF. As DNA, the CDR3 is TGTGCCAGCAGCCAAGGAGGGACAGCGGTTTCTGGAAACACCATATATTTT.

This clone was detected once. Within the sample, other DNA sequences also encode this same CDR3. The rearrangement joins TRBV5-1 to TRBJ1-6, with a weak D call TRBD1 (6 bases). The V gene's germline CDR1 is SGHRS and CDR2 YFSETQ. V was cut by 5 bases and J by 7 bases, with 13 bases left in between. This CDR3 spans 14 amino acids. The CDR3 sequence is CASSLDRANSPLHF. As DNA, the CDR3 is TGCGCCAGCAGTCTGGACAGAGCCAATTCACCCCTCCACTTT. Together with reference TRBV5-1 and TRBJ1-6, the CDR3 gives the full variable domain: KAGVTQTPRYLIKTRGQQVTLSCSPISGHRSVSWYQQTPGQGLQFLFEYFSETQRNKGNFPGRFSGRQFSNSRSEMNVSTLELGDSALYLCASSLDRANSPLHFGNGTRLTVT.

CDR3 coding DNA: TGTGCCAGCAGCCAAGAACCCTCCCAACTAGCGGGGGACACAGATACGCAGTATTTT. Translated, it gives CASSQEPSQLAGDTDTQYF. This rearrangement joins TRBV3-1 (or the pseudogene TRBV3-2) to TRBJ2-3, with TRBD2 matching over 11 bases. The CDR3 loop spans 19 amino acids. CDR1 and CDR2 (germline): LGHDT, YNNKEL (reference sequence). The trim removed 0 bases at V and 2 bases at J, leaving 10 bases unmatched.

The chain links TRBV6-5 to TRBJ1-1, with 7 bases that match TRBD1. The germline V gene has CDR1 MNHEY and CDR2 SVGAGI. V trimming: 6 bases; J trimming: 4 bases; junction bases outside the gene matches: 11. The CDR3 contains 15 residues. Here the CDR3 reads CASRRITGEATEAFF. CDR3 DNA: TGTGCCAGCAGGCGAATTACAGGGGAGGCCACTGAAGCTTTCTTT.

This chain uses TRBV19 with TRBJ1-5, with 8 bases that match TRBD1. Germline V CDR1 and CDR2: LNHDA, SQIVND (reference sequence). The CDR3 runs to 14 residues. V shed 5 bases, J shed 6 bases, and the junction held 6 bases outside the gene matches. CDR3 nucleotide sequence: TGTGCCAGTAGTTCAACAGGGGGGCTTCAGCCCCAGCATTTT. Translating gives CASSSTGGLQPQHF. Together with reference TRBV19 and TRBJ1-5, the CDR3 gives the full variable domain: DGGITQSPKYLFRKEGQNVTLSCEQNLNHDAMYWYRQDPGQGLRLIYYSQIVNDFQKGDIAEGYSVSREKKESFPLTVTSAQKNPTAFYLCASSSTGGLQPQHFGDGTRLSIL.

This chain links TRBV7-2 with TRBJ2-2, with a possible D match to TRBD1 (6 bases). Germline V gene lookup returns CDR1 SGHTA and CDR2 FQGNSA. This CDR3 is 16 amino acids long. V was clipped by 5 bases and J by 5 bases, with 18 bases between them. The CDR3 loop is CASSPHGQLVTGELFF. In DNA, the CDR3 is TGTGCCAGCAGCCCGCACGGACAGTTGGTTACCGGGGAGCTGTTTTTT. The full variable domain, its missing parts supplied by reference TRBV7-2 and TRBJ2-2, is GAGVSQSPSNKVTEKGKDVELRCDPISGHTALYWYRQSLGQGLEFLIYFQGNSAPDKSGLPSDRFSAERTGGSVSTLTIQRTQQEDSAVYLCASSPHGQLVTGELFFGEGSRLTVL.

The V call is TRBV7-2, the J call TRBJ1-2; 11 bases align to TRBD1. This CDR3 has 18 amino acids. The germline V gene has CDR1 SGHTA and CDR2 FQGNSA. Trimming at V came to 1 base and at J to 5 bases, leaving 12 bases not matched to a gene. The CDR3 is CASSLDGTGGSLAYGYTF. The CDR3 nucleotides read TGTGCCAGCAGCTTAGACGGGACAGGGGGATCATTAGCGTATGGCTACACCTTC.